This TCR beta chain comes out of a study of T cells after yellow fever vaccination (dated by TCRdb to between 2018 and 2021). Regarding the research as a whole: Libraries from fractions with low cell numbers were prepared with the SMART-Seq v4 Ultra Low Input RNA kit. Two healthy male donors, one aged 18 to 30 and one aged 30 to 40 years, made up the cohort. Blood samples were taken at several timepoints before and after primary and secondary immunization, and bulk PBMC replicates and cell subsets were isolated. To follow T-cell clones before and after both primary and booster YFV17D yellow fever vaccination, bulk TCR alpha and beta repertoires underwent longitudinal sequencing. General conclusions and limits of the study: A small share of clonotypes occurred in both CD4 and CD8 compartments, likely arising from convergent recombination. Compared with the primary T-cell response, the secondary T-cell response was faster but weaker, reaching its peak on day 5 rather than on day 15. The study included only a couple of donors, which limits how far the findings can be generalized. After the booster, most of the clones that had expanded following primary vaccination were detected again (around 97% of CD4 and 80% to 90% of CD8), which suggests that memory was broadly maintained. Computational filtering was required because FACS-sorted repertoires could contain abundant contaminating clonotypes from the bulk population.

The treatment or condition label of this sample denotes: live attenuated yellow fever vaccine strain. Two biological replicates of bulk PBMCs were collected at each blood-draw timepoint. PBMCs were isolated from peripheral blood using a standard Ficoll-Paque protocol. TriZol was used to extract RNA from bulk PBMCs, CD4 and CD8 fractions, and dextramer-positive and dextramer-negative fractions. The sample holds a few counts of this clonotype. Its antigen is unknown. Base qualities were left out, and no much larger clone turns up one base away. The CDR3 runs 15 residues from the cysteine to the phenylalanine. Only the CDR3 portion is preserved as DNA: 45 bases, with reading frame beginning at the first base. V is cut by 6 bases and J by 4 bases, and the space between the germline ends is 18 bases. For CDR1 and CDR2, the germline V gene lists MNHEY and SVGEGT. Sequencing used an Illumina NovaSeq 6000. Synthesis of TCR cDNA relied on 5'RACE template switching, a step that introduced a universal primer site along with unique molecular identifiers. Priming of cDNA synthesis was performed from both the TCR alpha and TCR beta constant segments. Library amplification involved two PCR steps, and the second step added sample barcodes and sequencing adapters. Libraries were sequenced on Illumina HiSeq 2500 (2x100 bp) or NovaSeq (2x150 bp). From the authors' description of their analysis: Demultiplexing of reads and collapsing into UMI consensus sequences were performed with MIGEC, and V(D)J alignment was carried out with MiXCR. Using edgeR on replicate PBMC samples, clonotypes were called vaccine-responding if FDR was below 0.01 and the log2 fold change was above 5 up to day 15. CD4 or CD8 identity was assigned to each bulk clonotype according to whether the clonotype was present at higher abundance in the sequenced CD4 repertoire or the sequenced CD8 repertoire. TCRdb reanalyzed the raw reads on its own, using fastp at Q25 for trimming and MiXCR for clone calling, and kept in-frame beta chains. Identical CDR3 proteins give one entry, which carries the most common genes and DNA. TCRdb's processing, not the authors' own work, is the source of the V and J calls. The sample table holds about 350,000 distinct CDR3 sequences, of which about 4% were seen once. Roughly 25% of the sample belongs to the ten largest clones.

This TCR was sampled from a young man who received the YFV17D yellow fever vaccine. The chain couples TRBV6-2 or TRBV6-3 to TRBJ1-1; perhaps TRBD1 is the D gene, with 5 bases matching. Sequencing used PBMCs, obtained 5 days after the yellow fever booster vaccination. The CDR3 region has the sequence CASSAFGRGSTEAFF. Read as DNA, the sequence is TGTGCCAGCAGCGCCTTCGGAAGGGGATCCACTGAAGCTTTCTTT.